The rows below give T cell receptor beta chains drawn from one sample of a study of cytomegalovirus exposure and HLA in healthy donors. The table came from immunoSEQ multiplex PCR; TCRdb's copy has only in-frame clones and leaves some out. The listing contains roughly 73,000 clones. What was sequenced was PBMCs. The receptors stem from a middle-aged man in good health and CMV-seropositive. Both conserved end residues are part of each CDR3. D genes are given only for firm matches. Expanded clones are given a class, and other clones once, few, many or no size at all.

V	J	D	size	DNA	CDR3
TRBV5-8	TRBJ1-1	.	.	TGTGCCAGCAGCTTGGTAGAGGGCAGGGAAGCTTTCTTT	CASSLVEGREAFF
TRBV5-1	TRBJ2-2	TRBD1	.	TGCGCCAGTTCCGGACAGGGCGCTCTTAACACCGGGGAGCTGTTTTTT	CASSGQGALNTGELFF
TRBV7-3	TRBJ2-2	TRBD1	.	TGTGCCAGCAGCTTAAGACGCTGGGACAGGGAAGGGGCCGGGGAGCTGTTTTTT	CASSLRRWDREGAGELFF
TRBV19	TRBJ1-2	TRBD1	medium-sized	TGTGCCAGTAGCTACCCCTGGACAGGGGGCGATGGCTACACCTTC	CASSYPWTGGDGYTF
TRBV5-4	TRBJ2-7	.	.	TGTGCCAGCAGCTTGGCCCCGGTAGGGGACGAGCAGTACTTC	CASSLAPVGDEQYF
TRBV5-1	TRBJ1-4	TRBD1	.	TGCGCCAGCAGCGCGGACAGGGCAAATGAAAAACTGTTTTTT	CASSADRANEKLFF
TRBV2	TRBJ2-2	TRBD2	.	TGTGCCAGCAGTTTAGCGGGAGTAGGGACCGGGGAGCTGTTTTTT	CASSLAGVGTGELFF
TRBV15	TRBJ1-1	.	.	TGTGCCACCAGCGTAGAGTCCCGGGGCACTGAAGCTTTCTTT	CATSVESRGTEAFF
TRBV5-5	TRBJ2-5	TRBD2	.	TGTGCCAGCAGCCGGAGGGGTAGCGGGATGGTCCAAGAGACCCAGTACTTC	CASSRRGSGMVQETQYF
TRBV25-1	TRBJ1-1	.	.	TGTGCCAGCAATCAAGGAGGCGGCGAGAACACTGAAGCTTTCTTT	CASNQGGGENTEAFF
TRBV15	TRBJ1-1	.	.	TGTGCCACCAGCATTGGGGGGAGGAACACTGAAGCTTTCTTT	CATSIGGRNTEAFF
TRBV30	TRBJ1-2	.	.	TGTGCCTGGAGTGCACAGACTAACTATGGCTACACCTTC	CAWSAQTNYGYTF
TRBV29-1	TRBJ1-2	.	.	TGCAGCGTTTCAGGGTCCTATGGCTACACCTTC	CSVSGSYGYTF
TRBV9	TRBJ2-5	TRBD2	.	TGTGCCAGCAGCCCCCCCGGGACTAGCGGAGAGACCCAGTACTTC	CASSPPGTSGETQYF